Below, one T cell receptor (beta chain) is given with its context. Germline CDR1 SQVTM, CDR2 ANQGSEA. V lost 7 bases, J lost 2 bases, and 7 bases lay in between. The CDR3 extends over 11 amino acids. The data originate from a study of long-term antiretroviral therapy in people with HIV. immunoSEQ v3.0 was run at survey level. TCRdb keeps only in-frame clones here, not all; method: immunoSEQ multiplex PCR. Among tens of thousands of clones, roughly 92% were seen once, and the ten largest hold 9% to 12%. The material sequenced was unsorted PBMCs, taken 6.2 years after starting antiretroviral therapy. The chain combines TRBV29-1 with TRBJ2-3; unclear D gene. The clonotype originates from a man aged 40-50 years with HIV. The CDR3 coding sequence is TGCAGCGGAGACACCACAGATACGCAGTATTTT. Amino acids: CSGDTTDTQYF.